These T cell receptor beta chains were read from a single sample in a study of T cell responses to AZD1222 COVID-19 vaccine. Libraries were prepared by immunoSEQ multiplex PCR; TCRdb keeps only in-frame clonotypes and omits some of them. The repertoire includes 120,000 to 150,000 clones, about 93% of them detected once, and less than 5.5% sits in the top ten. The sequenced sample was peripheral blood, obtained on day 0 of AZD1222 vaccination. The receptors shown here come from an adult in good health. The CDR3 runs from the conserved cysteine through the conserved F or W. A D gene is named only where the DNA matches it firmly. Clone size is given for some rows only: seen once, a few or many times, or a class if the clone is expanded.

v_call: TRBV3-1/TRBV3-2; j_call: TRBJ1-2; clone_size: NA; d_call: TRBD1; cdr3_nt: TGTGCCAGCAGCTACGGAAAACACCTCCCCCCGGGACAGTCCTTC; cdr3_aa: CASSYGKHLPPGQSF
v_call: TRBV6-5; j_call: TRBJ2-1; clone_size: NA; d_call: NA; cdr3_nt: TGTGCCAGCAGTTACGGGCTAGCGATCAATGAGCAGTTCTTC; cdr3_aa: CASSYGLAINEQFF
v_call: TRBV9; j_call: TRBJ2-3; clone_size: few; d_call: NA; cdr3_nt: TGTGCCAGCAGCGTAGTTCGGGGGGATACGCAGTATTTT; cdr3_aa: CASSVVRGDTQYF
v_call: TRBV27; j_call: TRBJ1-1; clone_size: NA; d_call: NA; cdr3_nt: TGTGCCAGCAGAGCTTCTATCCGAGGACAGCGATATTGGTCTGAAGCTTTCTTT; cdr3_aa: CASRASIRGQRYWSEAFF
v_call: TRBV5-6; j_call: TRBJ2-1; clone_size: NA; d_call: NA; cdr3_nt: TGTGCCAGCAGCTTGGCCAATGGTCGCAGCTACAATGAGCAGTTCTTC; cdr3_aa: CASSLANGRSYNEQFF
v_call: TRBV4-1; j_call: TRBJ2-7; clone_size: NA; d_call: NA; cdr3_nt: TGCGCCAGCAGCTTGGGGGCCCTCCAGTCCTACGAGCAGTACTTC; cdr3_aa: CASSLGALQSYEQYF
v_call: TRBV19; j_call: TRBJ1-1; clone_size: NA; d_call: NA; cdr3_nt: TGTGCCAGTCGAGGGGTTAAGTACACTGAAGCTTTCTTT; cdr3_aa: CASRGVKYTEAFF
v_call: TRBV9; j_call: TRBJ2-7; clone_size: few; d_call: NA; cdr3_nt: TGTGCCAGCAGCCTTTGTAGGGGGGTAGGGGACATCTCCTACGAGCAGTACTTC; cdr3_aa: CASSLCRGVGDISYEQYF
v_call: TRBV15; j_call: TRBJ1-4; clone_size: NA; d_call: TRBD1; cdr3_nt: TGTGCCACCAGCAGCGACAGGGCTTCAGGCGAAAAACTGTTTTTT; cdr3_aa: CATSSDRASGEKLFF
v_call: TRBV28; j_call: TRBJ2-7; clone_size: NA; d_call: NA; cdr3_nt: TGTGCCAGCAGGGCGGAATATACTTACGAGCAGTACTTC; cdr3_aa: CASRAEYTYEQYF
v_call: TRBV10-3; j_call: TRBJ2-2; clone_size: few; d_call: NA; cdr3_nt: TGTGCCATCAGTGAACTGACAGCGAACACCGGGGAGCTGTTTTTT; cdr3_aa: CAISELTANTGELFF
v_call: TRBV11-2; j_call: TRBJ1-1; clone_size: NA; d_call: NA; cdr3_nt: TGTGCCAGCAGCTTCGCTTTGGTGGGTAACACTGAAGCTTTCTTT; cdr3_aa: CASSFALVGNTEAFF
v_call: TRBV7-9; j_call: TRBJ1-6; clone_size: NA; d_call: NA; cdr3_nt: TGTGCCAGCAGCTTCTCCACCGGGTCTAAGTCACCCCTCCACTTT; cdr3_aa: CASSFSTGSKSPLHF
v_call: TRBV19; j_call: TRBJ1-3; clone_size: NA; d_call: NA; cdr3_nt: TGTGCCAGTAGGCGTGGGTCGCTGTCCTCTGGAAACACCATATATTTT; cdr3_aa: CASRRGSLSSGNTIYF
v_call: TRBV18; j_call: TRBJ2-5; clone_size: once; d_call: NA; cdr3_nt: TGTGCCAGCTCACCACAGGGGGAGCGGGAGACCCAGTACTTC; cdr3_aa: CASSPQGERETQYF
v_call: TRBV21-1; j_call: TRBJ2-3; clone_size: few; d_call: NA; cdr3_nt: TGTGCCAGCAGCCCGACAGGGCTCCGGGATACGCAGTATTTT; cdr3_aa: CASSPTGLRDTQYF
v_call: TRBV10-3; j_call: TRBJ2-3; clone_size: NA; d_call: TRBD1; cdr3_nt: TGTGCCATCAGACCAGACAGGGGGGGAACAGATACGCAGTATTTT; cdr3_aa: CAIRPDRGGTDTQYF
v_call: TRBV19; j_call: TRBJ1-2; clone_size: NA; d_call: NA; cdr3_nt: TGTGCCAGTACTAAGACTGGTTATGGCTACACCTTC; cdr3_aa: CASTKTGYGYTF
v_call: TRBV11-2; j_call: TRBJ2-1; clone_size: NA; d_call: NA; cdr3_nt: TGTGCCAGCAGCTTAGGGGGGTGGAATGAGCAGTTCTTC; cdr3_aa: CASSLGGWNEQFF
v_call: TRBV6-5; j_call: TRBJ2-1; clone_size: few; d_call: TRBD1; cdr3_nt: TGTGCCAGCAGACCGACAGGGCAGATCAATGAGCAGTTCTTC; cdr3_aa: CASRPTGQINEQFF
v_call: TRBV18; j_call: TRBJ1-5; clone_size: NA; d_call: NA; cdr3_nt: TGTGCCAGCTCAGTGGAGGGATTTGGTCAGCCCCAGCATTTT; cdr3_aa: CASSVEGFGQPQHF
v_call: TRBV3-1/TRBV3-2; j_call: TRBJ1-2; clone_size: NA; d_call: TRBD1; cdr3_nt: TGTGCCAGCAGCCAAGGGGACAGGCCCTTTGATGGGGGATCCTTC; cdr3_aa: CASSQGDRPFDGGSF
v_call: TRBV5-8; j_call: TRBJ2-3; clone_size: NA; d_call: TRBD1; cdr3_nt: TGTGCCAGCAGCTTTGAGACAGGGCTGGTCACAGATACGCAGTATTTT; cdr3_aa: CASSFETGLVTDTQYF
v_call: TRBV5-4; j_call: TRBJ2-1; clone_size: once; d_call: NA; cdr3_nt: TGTGCCAGCAGCTTCCCAGCGTCCAATGAGCAGTTCTTC; cdr3_aa: CASSFPASNEQFF
v_call: TRBV7-7; j_call: TRBJ2-5; clone_size: once; d_call: TRBD2; cdr3_nt: TGTGCCAGCAGCTCGGGGGGGACGAGAGCTGAGACCCAGTACTTC; cdr3_aa: CASSSGGTRAETQYF
v_call: TRBV19; j_call: TRBJ1-5; clone_size: NA; d_call: NA; cdr3_nt: TGTGCCAGTAGTTGGACAGAGTATAGCAATCAGCCCCAGCATTTT; cdr3_aa: CASSWTEYSNQPQHF
v_call: TRBV25-1; j_call: TRBJ2-3; clone_size: NA; d_call: TRBD1; cdr3_nt: TGTGCCAGCAGTGAATACCCGGACAGGGTGGGCACAGATACGCAGTATTTT; cdr3_aa: CASSEYPDRVGTDTQYF
v_call: TRBV3-1/TRBV3-2; j_call: TRBJ1-4; clone_size: NA; d_call: NA; cdr3_nt: TGTGCCAGCAGCCCAGGCTTAGGTGAAAAACTGTTTTTT; cdr3_aa: CASSPGLGEKLFF
v_call: TRBV19; j_call: TRBJ1-3; clone_size: NA; d_call: NA; cdr3_nt: TGTGCCAGTACCCAGCGGGGGAGGCCCAACTCTGGAAACACCATATATTTT; cdr3_aa: CASTQRGRPNSGNTIYF
v_call: TRBV27; j_call: TRBJ1-6; clone_size: NA; d_call: NA; cdr3_nt: TGTGCCAGCAGTTCTACAGGGCAGCATTCACCCCTCCACTTT; cdr3_aa: CASSSTGQHSPLHF